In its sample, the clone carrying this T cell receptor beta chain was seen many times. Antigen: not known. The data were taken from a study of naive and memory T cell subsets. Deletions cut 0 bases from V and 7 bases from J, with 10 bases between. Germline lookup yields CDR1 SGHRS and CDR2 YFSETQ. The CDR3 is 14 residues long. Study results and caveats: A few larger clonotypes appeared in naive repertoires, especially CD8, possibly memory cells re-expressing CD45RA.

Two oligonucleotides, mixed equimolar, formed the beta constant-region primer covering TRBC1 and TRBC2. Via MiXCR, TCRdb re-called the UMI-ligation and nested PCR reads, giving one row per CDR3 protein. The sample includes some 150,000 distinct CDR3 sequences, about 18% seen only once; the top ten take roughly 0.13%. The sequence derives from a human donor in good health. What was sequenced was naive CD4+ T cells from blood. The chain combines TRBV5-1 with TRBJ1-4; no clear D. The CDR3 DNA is TGCGCCAGCAGCTTGGATGGTCAGCTTGAAAAACTGTTTTTT. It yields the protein CASSLDGQLEKLFF.